These 21 T cell receptor beta chains came from one sample sequenced in a study of neurological immune-mediated disorders. MiXCR was run by TCRdb on the 5' RACE reads, yielding one entry per CDR3 protein. The table lists 80,000 or so distinct CDR3 sequences, about 9% of them singletons. Sequences were obtained from PBMCs. The receptors were sampled from a man in his fifties or sixties in good health.

At least ten counts were recorded for this clonotype. This chain uses TRBV18 with TRBJ2-1; TRBD2 aligns across 7 bases. CDR1 is KGHSH and CDR2 is LQKENI in the germline V gene. The CDR3 is 19 amino acids. V dropped 1 base and J dropped 8; count of bases not matched to a gene: 20. Here the CDR3 reads CASSPQGAAGTTKGHEQFF. In DNA, the CDR3 is TGTGCCAGCTCACCACAAGGAGCCGCGGGGACTACGAAGGGACATGAGCAGTTCTTC.

This clonotype was picked up many times. The CDR3 sequence is CASSLARGIGELFF. The DNA for the CDR3 is TGTGCCAGCAGTTTAGCGCGGGGGATCGGGGAGCTGTTTTTT. This chain connects TRBV12-3 or TRBV12-4 to TRBJ2-2; TRBD2 aligns across 7 bases. Trimming cost V 0 bases and J 7 bases; bases outside gene matches: 2. The CDR3 is 14 amino acids.

This clonotype was seen once. At one boundary the junction diverges from the germline segment, which might be a read error. The CDR3 sequence: CANSISQKNQPQHF. CDR3 nucleotides: TGTGCCAATAGTATATCACAGAAAAATCAGCCCCAGCATTTT. The chain uses TRBV19 and TRBJ1-5; D is uncertain. The CDR3 is made up of 14 amino acids. CDR1 is LNHDA, CDR2 SQIVND, per germline (reference sequence).

This clonotype appeared many times. This rearrangement joins TRBV5-1 to TRBJ2-5; the D is unclear. V was shortened by 2 bases and J by 2 bases, with 13 bases between the two germline ends. CDR1 and CDR2 from the germline V gene are SGHRS and YFSETQ. CDR3 size: 15 residues. The CDR3 is CASSFWNGRQETQYF. The CDR3 DNA reads as TGCGCCAGCAGCTTCTGGAACGGCAGGCAAGAGACCCAGTACTTC. Variable domain in full (rest from reference TRBV5-1 and TRBJ2-5): KAGVTQTPRYLIKTRGQQVTLSCSPISGHRSVSWYQQTPGQGLQFLFEYFSETQRNKGNFPGRFSGRQFSNSRSEMNVSTLELGDSALYLCASSFWNGRQETQYFGPGTRLLVL.

The V call is TRBV9, the J call TRBJ2-6, with TRBD2 matching 8 bases. This CDR3 is 17 amino acids long. Germline loops: CDR1 SGDLS, CDR2 YYNGEE. The junction had 6 bases not matched to a gene; V was cut back by 4 bases and J by 0 bases. The CDR3 loop reads CASSSLAGSSGANVLTF. CDR3 in DNA: TGTGCCAGCAGCTCCCTAGCGGGCTCCTCTGGGGCCAACGTCCTGACTTTC.

This clonotype was counted many times. V is TRBV20-1 and J is TRBJ1-5; D ambiguous. Germline CDR1 and CDR2: DFQATT and SNEGSKA (reference sequence). This CDR3 spans 11 amino acids. Between the trimmed V and J ends, which lost 5 bases and 11 bases, there was a span of 13 bases. The CDR3 here is CSAPREWAQHF. The DNA of the CDR3 is TGCAGTGCTCCCCGCGAATGGGCCCAGCATTTT.

This clonotype was seen ten or more times. This chain connects TRBV7-2 to TRBJ1-3; no definite D call. This CDR3 spans 15 amino acids. The germline V gene has CDR1 SGHTA and CDR2 FQGNSA. Trimming removed 4 bases from V and 0 bases from J, with 10 bases in between. The CDR3 coding sequence is TGTGCCAGCAGCTCCAGCGTTTTCTCTGGAAACACCATATATTTT. This gives the protein CASSSSVFSGNTIYF.

This clonotype was observed at least ten times. This chain connects TRBV7-2 to TRBJ2-5; 8 nucleotides match TRBD1. Germline CDR1 is SGHTA and CDR2 is FQGNSA. J gave up 5 bases and V 1 base, and 6 bases lay outside the gene matches. The CDR3 loop spans 15 amino acids. The CDR3 spells CASSLEGQGSETQYF. The CDR3 coding sequence is TGTGCCAGCAGCTTAGAAGGACAGGGATCGGAGACCCAGTACTTC.

This clonotype was found many times. The gene calls are TRBV10-3 and TRBJ2-7; 8 bases map to TRBD1. CDR1 and CDR2 (germline): ENHRY, SYGVKD. The CDR3 consists of 14 residues. The V gene end was trimmed by 3 bases and the J gene end by 5 bases; junction bases not matched to a gene: 6. The CDR3 DNA follows: TGTGCCATCAGTGAACAGGGGGAGGCCCACGAGCAGTACTTC. Amino acid sequence: CAISEQGEAHEQYF.

This clonotype showed up many times. The genes are TRBV14 and TRBJ2-1; D gene uncertain. Germline lookup yields CDR1 SGHDN and CDR2 FVKESK. The V end was cut by 1 base, the J end by 5 bases, with 9 bases between. The CDR3 is 14 amino acids. CDR3 DNA sequence: TGTGCCAGCAGCCAAGTTGGCCGCAACAATGAGCAGTTCTTC. Translation gives CASSQVGRNNEQFF.

This clonotype was seen at least ten times. This chain links TRBV27 with TRBJ1-1; 8 positions match TRBD1. Germline CDR1 is MNHEY and CDR2 is SMNVEV (reference sequence). V lost 5 bases to trimming and J lost 1 base; unmatched junction nucleotides: 6. The CDR3 has 15 amino acids. The CDR3 DNA reads as TGTGCCAGCAGTGCCAGGGGGCAAGGGAACACTGAAGCTTTCTTT. Amino acid sequence: CASSARGQGNTEAFF.

In this sample, this clonotype turned up many times. The V and J genes are TRBV5-1 and TRBJ2-5, with D possibly being TRBD1 (6 bases). Germline assignment: CDR1 SGHRS and CDR2 YFSETQ. The length of the CDR3 is 14 residues. V lost 7 bases and J 0 bases, leaving 13 bases between the germline ends. The CDR3 DNA reads TGCGCCAGCTCCCTTGAGGGGGACCAAGAGACCCAGTACTTC. It is translated as CASSLEGDQETQYF.

In its sample, this clonotype was seen many times. The V and J genes are TRBV10-3 and TRBJ2-3; D remains unclear. This CDR3 has 14 residues. V was cut by 7 bases and J by 0 bases, with 11 bases left in between. Germline lookup yields CDR1 ENHRY and CDR2 SYGVKD. Here the CDR3 reads CAITFDQSTDTQYF. CDR3 nucleotide sequence: TGTGCCATCACCTTCGACCAGAGCACAGATACGCAGTATTTT.

Many counts were recorded for this clonotype. The gene calls are TRBV20-1 and TRBJ1-5; 7 nucleotides line up with TRBD1. The CDR3 consists of 15 residues. Trimming at V came to 6 bases and at J to 0 bases, leaving 8 bases not matched to a gene. The germline V gene encodes CDR1 DFQATT and CDR2 SNEGSKA (reference sequence). In DNA, the CDR3 is TGCAGTGCCCAGGGGGGAGGATATAGCAATCAGCCCCAGCATTTT. Protein product: CSAQGGGYSNQPQHF.

This clonotype came up many times. V usage is TRBV10-3 and J usage is TRBJ2-2; a possible D gene is TRBD1 (6 bases). Trimming removed 11 bases at V and 7 bases at J, with 11 bases between. CDR1 is ENHRY, CDR2 SYGVKD, per germline. The CDR3 consists of 11 residues. The CDR3, as DNA: TGTGCCTGTGGGGGCGACGGGGAGCTGTTTTTT. Translating gives CACGGDGELFF.

This clonotype was detected many times. CDR3 in amino acids: CSARGGTLNTEAFF. The CDR3 coding sequence is TGCAGTGCTAGAGGGGGGACCTTGAACACTGAAGCTTTCTTT. This chain uses TRBV20-1 with TRBJ1-1, with a possible D match to TRBD1 (5 bases). V lost 1 base, J lost 0 bases, and 9 bases lay in between. Germline loops: CDR1 DFQATT, CDR2 SNEGSKA (reference sequence). CDR3 length equals 14 residues.

Ten or more counts support this clonotype. The gene calls are TRBV29-1 and TRBJ1-2, with D unclear. The germline V gene encodes CDR1 SQVTM and CDR2 ANQGSEA. The CDR3 is made up of 13 amino acids. The ends were cut back, 7 bases at V and 3 bases at J, with 15 bases in the middle. CDR3 loop: CSASHGPDYGYTF. In nucleotides, the CDR3 is TGCAGCGCCTCACACGGGCCGGACTATGGCTACACCTTC.

Concerning this clonotype itself: This may be a read error, as it is one base from a much larger clone. V usage is TRBV5-6 and J usage is TRBJ2-1; possible D gene TRBD1, 5 bases. With 4 bases removed from V and 9 bases from J, the gap between germline ends came to 23 bases. CDR3 size: 16 residues. Germline CDR1 reads SGHDT; CDR2 reads YYEEEE. CDR3 sequence reads: CASSPAWWGLDREQFF. Written as DNA, the CDR3 is TGTGCCAGCAGCCCCGCTTGGTGGGGCCTTGATCGTGAGCAGTTCTTC.

This clonotype was seen ten or more times. The chain combines TRBV7-2 with TRBJ2-6; no firm D call. CDR3 length: 16 amino acids. The ends were cut back, 1 base at V and 3 bases at J, with 10 bases in the middle. Germline V lookup: CDR1 SGHTA, CDR2 FQGNSA. CDR3 residues: CASSLGPSLGANVLTF. The DNA for the CDR3 is TGTGCCAGCAGCTTAGGCCCCAGCCTTGGGGCCAACGTCCTGACTTTC.

In its sample, this clonotype was seen many times. CDR3 in amino acids: CASRSSGQGAGEQYF. The CDR3 DNA sequence: TGTGCCAGCCGCTCCAGTGGTCAGGGGGCGGGGGAGCAGTACTTC. The V gene is TRBV12-3 or TRBV12-4, the J gene TRBJ2-7, with 8 bases lining up with TRBD1. The length of the CDR3 is 15 residues. J lost 7 bases, V lost 8 bases, and 16 bases had no gene match.

This clonotype has ten or more counts. V gene TRBV11-2 combines with J gene TRBJ2-3, with D hard to call. CDR3 length: 11 residues. The V end lost 5 bases, the J end lost 2 bases, and 2 bases lay between the germline ends. Germline V lookup: CDR1 SGHAT, CDR2 FQNNGV. The DNA for the CDR3 is TGTGCCAGCAGCCACACAGATACGCAGTATTTT. It codes for CASSHTDTQYF.